The entry below describes one T cell receptor (beta chain). Its cognate antigen is unknown. This specimen belongs to a study of identical twins. Using its own MiXCR run on the 5' RACE reads, TCRdb lists one record per CDR3 protein. The data show 750,000 to 950,000 distinct CDR3 sequences, around 12% seen once. Findings and limits, study-wide: Rather than following the same donors, the conclusions depended on cross-sectional statistical analysis.

This CDR3 has 15 residues. Germline loops: CDR1 KGHSH, CDR2 LQKENI. V lost 4 bases to trimming and J lost 0 bases, with 9 bases between them. These data were also filed under a second study, of yellow fever vaccine responses in identical twins.

Sample: PBMCs. The receptor was derived from a woman under 30 in good health. This chain links TRBV18 with TRBJ2-2; D may be TRBD1 (5 bases). CDR3 sequence (DNA): TGTGCCAGCTCACGAACGACAGCGAACACCGGGGAGCTGTTTTTT. It yields the protein CASSRTTANTGELFF.